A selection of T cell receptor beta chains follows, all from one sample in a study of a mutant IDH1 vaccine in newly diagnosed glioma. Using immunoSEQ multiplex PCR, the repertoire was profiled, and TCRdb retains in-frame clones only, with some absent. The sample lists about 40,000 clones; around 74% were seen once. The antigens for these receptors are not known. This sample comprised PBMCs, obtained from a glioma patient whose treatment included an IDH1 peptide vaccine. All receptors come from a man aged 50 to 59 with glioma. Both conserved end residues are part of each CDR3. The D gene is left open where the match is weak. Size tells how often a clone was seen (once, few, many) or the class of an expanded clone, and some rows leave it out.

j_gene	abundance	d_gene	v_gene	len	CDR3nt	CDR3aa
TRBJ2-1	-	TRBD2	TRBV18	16	TGTGCCAGCTCACCACCCCAGCGGGGTGCCTACAATGAGCAGTTCTTC	CASSPPQRGAYNEQFF
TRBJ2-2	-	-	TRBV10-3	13	TGTGCCATCACGACAGCAAACACCGGGGAGCTGTTTTTT	CAITTANTGELFF
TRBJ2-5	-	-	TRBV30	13	TGTGCCTGGAGTGTCCTTCAGGGAGAGACCCAGTACTTC	CAWSVLQGETQYF
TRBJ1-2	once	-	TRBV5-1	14	TGCGCCAGCAGCGACAGCAGGGAAGGAGATGGCTACACCTTC	CASSDSREGDGYTF
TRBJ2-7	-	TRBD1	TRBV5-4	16	TGTGCCAGCAGCCCGAGTAAAGGACAGGGCTCCCACGAGCAGTACTTC	CASSPSKGQGSHEQYF
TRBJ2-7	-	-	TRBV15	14	TGTGCCACCAGCAGAGGAGTGCCGTCCTACGAGCAGTACTTC	CATSRGVPSYEQYF
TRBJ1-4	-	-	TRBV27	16	TGTGCCAGCAGCCCCGGGGCAGGCCCAGCTAATGAAAAACTGTTTTTT	CASSPGAGPANEKLFF
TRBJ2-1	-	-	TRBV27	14	TGTGCCAGCAGGGCAAGGGCTGAGTACAATGAGCAGTTCTTC	CASRARAEYNEQFF
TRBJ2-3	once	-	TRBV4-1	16	TGCGCCAGCAGCCAAGATTGGGACATCCTCACAGATACGCAGTATTTT	CASSQDWDILTDTQYF
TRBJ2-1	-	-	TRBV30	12	TGTGCCTGGAGTGTAGAAGGGAATGAGCAGTTCTTC	CAWSVEGNEQFF
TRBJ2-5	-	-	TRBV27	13	TGTGCCAGCAGACCCTGGATTGCGGAGACCCAGTACTTC	CASRPWIAETQYF
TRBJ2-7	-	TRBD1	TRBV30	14	TGTGCCTGGAGGTCCATGGACAGGGGTGGCGAGCAGTACTTC	CAWRSMDRGGEQYF
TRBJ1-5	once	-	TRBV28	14	TGTGCCAGCAGTTTAGGGCAGTCCAATCAGCCCCAGCATTTT	CASSLGQSNQPQHF
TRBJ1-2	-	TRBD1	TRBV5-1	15	TGCGCCAGCAGCGGAGGGAGACAGGGGATTGATGGCTACACCTTC	CASSGGRQGIDGYTF
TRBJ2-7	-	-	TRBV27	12	TGTGCCAGCAGTCTAGGACCCGGAGAGCAGTACTTC	CASSLGPGEQYF
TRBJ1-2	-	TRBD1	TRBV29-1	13	TGCAGCGTTGTGGGACAGGGGATCTATGGCTACACCTTC	CSVVGQGIYGYTF
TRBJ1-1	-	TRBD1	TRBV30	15	TGTGCCTGGAGCAGGGGGCGGACCATGAACACTGAAGCTTTCTTT	CAWSRGRTMNTEAFF
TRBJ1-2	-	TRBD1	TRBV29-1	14	TGCAGCGTTGACCTGACAGGGCTGGGCTATGGCTACACCTTC	CSVDLTGLGYGYTF
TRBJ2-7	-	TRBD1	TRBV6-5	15	TGTGCCAGCAGTAAGCGGACAGGGGGCGGAAACGAGCAGTACTTC	CASSKRTGGGNEQYF
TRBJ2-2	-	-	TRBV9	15	TGTGCCAGCACCCCTGAAAGGATGAACACCGGGGAGCTGTTTTTT	CASTPERMNTGELFF
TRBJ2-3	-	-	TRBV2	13	TGTGCCAGCACCCTTAGGCCTGGAAGTACGCAGTATTTT	CASTLRPGSTQYF
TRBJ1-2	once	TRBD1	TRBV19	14	TGTGCCAGTAGTAGGCGACAGGGGAGCGGAGGCTACACCTTC	CASSRRQGSGGYTF
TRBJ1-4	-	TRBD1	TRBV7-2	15	TGTGCCAGCAGCTTGGCCGGGACAGGGAGAGAAAAACTGTTTTTT	CASSLAGTGREKLFF
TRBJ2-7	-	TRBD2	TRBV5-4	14	TGTGCCAGCAGTTTTAGCGGGGGGGTTTACGAGCAGTACTTC	CASSFSGGVYEQYF
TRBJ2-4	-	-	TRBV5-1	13	TGCGCCAGCAGGCCCAATCGGGGAAACATTCAGTACTTC	CASRPNRGNIQYF
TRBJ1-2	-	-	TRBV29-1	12	TGCAGCGTTGAAGACAGGGAATATGGCTACACCTTC	CSVEDREYGYTF
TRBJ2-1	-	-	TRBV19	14	TGTGCCAGTAGGCAGGCCGACTCCTACAATGAGCAGTTCTTC	CASRQADSYNEQFF
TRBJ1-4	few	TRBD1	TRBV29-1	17	TGCAGCGTTCTGGACAGGGGGCAAAGGGGCGATTATGAAAAACTGTTTTTT	CSVLDRGQRGDYEKLFF
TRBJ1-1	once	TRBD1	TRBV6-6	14	TGTGCCAGCAGGGTACAGGGGGGGAACACTGAAGCTTTCTTT	CASRVQGGNTEAFF
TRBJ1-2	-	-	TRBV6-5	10	TGTGCCACTTGGGATCATGGCTACACCTTC	CATWDHGYTF
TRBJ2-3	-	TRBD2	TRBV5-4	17	TGTGCCAGCAGCCCCCGGGGAAGCGGGGGGTTGACAGATACGCAGTATTTT	CASSPRGSGGLTDTQYF
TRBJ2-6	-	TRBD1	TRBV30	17	TGTGCCTGGAGTTCGAGGGACAGATCCTCTGGGGCCAACGTCCTGACTTTC	CAWSSRDRSSGANVLTF
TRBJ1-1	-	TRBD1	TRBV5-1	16	TGCGCCAGCAGCCCTCAGGGACAGGGTGGAACAACTGAAGCTTTCTTT	CASSPQGQGGTTEAFF
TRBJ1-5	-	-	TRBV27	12	TGTGCCAGCCGGCAGGGGAATCAGCCCCAGCATTTT	CASRQGNQPQHF
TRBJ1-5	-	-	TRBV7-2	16	TGTGCCAGCAGCTTAATGAAGGGGGGGGGCAATCAGCCCCAGCATTTT	CASSLMKGGGNQPQHF
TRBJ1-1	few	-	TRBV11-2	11	TGTGCCAGCAGATTGGACAGTGGAATTTTCTTT	CASRLDSGIFF
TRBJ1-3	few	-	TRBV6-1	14	TGTGCCAGCAGCCAAGGGGTTGCTGGAAACACCATATATTTT	CASSQGVAGNTIYF
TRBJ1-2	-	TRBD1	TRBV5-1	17	TGCGCCAGCAGCTTGGTTGGCGGACAGGGCTACGCGAATGGCTACACCTTC	CASSLVGGQGYANGYTF
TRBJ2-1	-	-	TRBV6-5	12	TGTGCCAGCAGGGGAAGCCGCAATGAGCAGTTCTTC	CASRGSRNEQFF
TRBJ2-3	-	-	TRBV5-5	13	TGTGCCAGCAGCTTTAGACGCGCAGATACGCAGTATTTT	CASSFRRADTQYF
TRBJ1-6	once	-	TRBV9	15	TGTGCCAGCAGCGTAGAAGGGGGGGATAATTCACCCCTCCACTTT	CASSVEGGDNSPLHF
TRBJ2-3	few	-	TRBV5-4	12	TGTGCCAGCAGCTTGGTCGCAGATACGCAGTATTTT	CASSLVADTQYF
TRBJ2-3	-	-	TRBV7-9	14	TGTGCCAGCAGCTTACGGGATGTCGGGGGTACGCAGTATTTT	CASSLRDVGGTQYF
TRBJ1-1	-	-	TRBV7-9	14	TGTGCCAGCAGCGCGCAGGGACGGGCCACTGAAGCTTTCTTT	CASSAQGRATEAFF
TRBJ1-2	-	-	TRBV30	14	TGTGCCTGGAGTACCTGGGCCCCGCCCTATGGCTACACCTTC	CAWSTWAPPYGYTF
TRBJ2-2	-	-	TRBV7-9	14	TGTGCCAGCAGGCGGGACAGCCTTGAGTCAGAGCTGTTTTTT	CASRRDSLESELFF
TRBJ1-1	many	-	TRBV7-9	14	TGTGCCAGCAGCCCTGGACAGATGAACACTGAAGCTTTCTTT	CASSPGQMNTEAFF
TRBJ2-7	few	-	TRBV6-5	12	TGTGCCAGCAGTTACACGTCCTTCGAGCAGTACTTC	CASSYTSFEQYF
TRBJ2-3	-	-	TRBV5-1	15	TGCGCCAGCAGCTTCTTGGAGAGACGCACAGATACGCAGTATTTT	CASSFLERRTDTQYF
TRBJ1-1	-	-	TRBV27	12	TGTGCCAGCAGGGCCCTGAACACTGAAGCTTTCTTT	CASRALNTEAFF